This T cell receptor beta chain was obtained from a study of PD-1 blockade in classical Hodgkin lymphoma. Trimming pared 5 bases from V and 8 bases from J, leaving 25 bases between. CDR3 size: 16 residues. Profiled with immunoSEQ multiplex PCR; TCRdb holds only in-frame clones, not every one. The table shows 40,000 or so clones, with about 88% occurring only once. Each patient experienced a relapse that followed autologous stem cell transplantation, and brentuximab vedotin exposure varied. This clone was seen more than once but under ten times. The receptor comes from a human donor with classical Hodgkin lymphoma. The specimen was peripheral blood mononuclear cells (PBMCs), collected before the second cycle of nivolumab. This sequence joins TRBV5-3 and TRBJ1-2; D is perhaps TRBD1 (6 bases). TRBV5-3 is an ORF, with its function uncertain. CDR3 protein: CARREGGVQMGGGYTF. The CDR3 nucleotides are TGTGCCAGAAGAGAGGGGGGCGTTCAGATGGGAGGAGGCTACACCTTC.